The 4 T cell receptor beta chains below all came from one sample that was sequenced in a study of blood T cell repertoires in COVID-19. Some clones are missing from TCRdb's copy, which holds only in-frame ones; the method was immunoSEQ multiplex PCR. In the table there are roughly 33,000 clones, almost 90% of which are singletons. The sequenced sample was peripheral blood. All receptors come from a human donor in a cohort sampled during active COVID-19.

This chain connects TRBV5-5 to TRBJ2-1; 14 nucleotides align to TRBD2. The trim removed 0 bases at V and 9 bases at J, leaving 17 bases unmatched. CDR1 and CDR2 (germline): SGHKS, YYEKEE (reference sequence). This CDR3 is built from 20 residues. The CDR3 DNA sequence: TGTGCCAGCAGCTTGGGGTATGGCAAAGGGACTAGCGGGAGAGTGAGTGAGCAGTTCTTC. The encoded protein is CASSLGYGKGTSGRVSEQFF.

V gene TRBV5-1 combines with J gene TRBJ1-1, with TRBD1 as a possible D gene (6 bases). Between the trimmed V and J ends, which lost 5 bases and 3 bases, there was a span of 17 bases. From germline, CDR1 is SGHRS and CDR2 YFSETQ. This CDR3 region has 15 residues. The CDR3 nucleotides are TGCGCCAGCAGAGTGGCGGGTTCAGGGGACACTGAAGCTTTCTTT. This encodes CASRVAGSGDTEAFF.

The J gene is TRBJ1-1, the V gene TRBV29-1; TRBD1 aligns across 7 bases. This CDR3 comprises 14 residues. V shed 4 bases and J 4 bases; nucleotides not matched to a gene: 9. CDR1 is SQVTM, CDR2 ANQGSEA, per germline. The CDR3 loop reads CSVAQGGAVTEAFF. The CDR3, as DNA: TGCAGCGTTGCTCAAGGGGGCGCGGTCACTGAAGCTTTCTTT.

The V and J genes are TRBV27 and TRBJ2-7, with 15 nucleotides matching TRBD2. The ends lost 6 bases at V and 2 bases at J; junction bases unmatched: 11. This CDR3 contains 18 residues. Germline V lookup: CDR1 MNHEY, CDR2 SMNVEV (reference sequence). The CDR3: CASSQGGLAGGLTYEQYF. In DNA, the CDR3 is TGTGCCAGCAGCCAAGGGGGACTAGCGGGGGGCCTAACCTACGAGCAGTACTTC.